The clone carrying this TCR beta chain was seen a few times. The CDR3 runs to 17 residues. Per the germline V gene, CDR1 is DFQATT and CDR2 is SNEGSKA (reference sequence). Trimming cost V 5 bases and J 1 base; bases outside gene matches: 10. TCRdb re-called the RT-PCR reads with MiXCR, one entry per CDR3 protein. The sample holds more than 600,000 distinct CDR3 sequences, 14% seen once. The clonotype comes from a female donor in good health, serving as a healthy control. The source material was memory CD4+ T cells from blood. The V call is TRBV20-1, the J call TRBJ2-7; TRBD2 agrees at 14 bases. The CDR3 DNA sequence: TGCAGTGCTTCTGGGACTAGCGGGGGAACCTCGTCCTACGAGCAGTACTTC. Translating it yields CSASGTSGGTSSYEQYF.